This T cell receptor beta chain comes out of a study of graft-versus-host responses after intestinal transplantation. To note about this clone: The antigen is not known.

CDR1 is SGDLS and CDR2 is YYNGEE in the germline V gene. CDR3 length: 15 residues. Trimming shortened V by 3 bases and J by 0 bases, and 9 bases separated the two germline ends. The protocol was immunoSEQ multiplex PCR, while the TCRdb copy is restricted to in-frame clones and leaves out a portion. The sample gives 100,000 or so clones, approximately 92% of which show up once; around 1.2% is in the top ten. The origin of this receptor is a human donor who was the organ donor for an intestinal transplant. The chain couples TRBV9 to TRBJ1-4, with unresolved D. Sequences were derived from unstimulated CD8+ T cells sorted from spleen or lymph node cells, sampled before transplant. CDR3 region: CASSAEGATNEKLFF. The DNA for the CDR3 is TGTGCCAGCAGCGCGGAGGGTGCAACTAATGAAAAACTGTTTTTT.